This T cell receptor (beta chain) was obtained from a study of a mutant IDH1 vaccine in newly diagnosed glioma. The CDR3 loop spans 12 amino acids. The V gene end was trimmed by 5 bases and the J gene end by 10 bases; junction bases not matched to a gene: 4. Germline-derived CDR1 and CDR2 are MNHNS and SASEGT. Time point described: baseline, week 1 (first vaccination visit). Treatment meaning: pre-vaccination baseline after standard-of-care therapy. General study results and limits: Patients showed vaccine-induced immune responses at a rate of under 95%. Shifts in the top peripheral T cell clonotypes seemed unrelated to pseudoprogression.

In regard to this clone: Its antigen remains unknown.

TCRdb's copy holds only in-frame clones and misses some; the assay was immunoSEQ multiplex PCR. The table shows roughly 99,000 clones, with about 90% occurring only once. The chain combines TRBV6-1 with TRBJ2-1, with 8 bases matching TRBD2. The receptor was derived from a woman in her forties or fifties with glioma. Sequencing used PBMCs, obtained from a glioma patient treated with radiotherapy, temozolomide or both. The CDR3 bases are TGTGCCAGCAGTCAGACTAGCGTAGAGCAGTTCTTC. Translated: CASSQTSVEQFF.